Following are 21 T cell receptor beta chains from one sample sequenced in a study of blood T cell repertoires in COVID-19. Measured with immunoSEQ multiplex PCR; TCRdb has only the in-frame clones, and not every one. This table holds 90,000 to 100,000 clones, roughly 80% found once. Material: peripheral blood. The origin of the receptors is a man in his sixties with acute or convalescent COVID-19.

This clone has more than one count but fewer than ten. V gene TRBV18 combines with J gene TRBJ2-1; tentatively, D is TRBD2 (6 bases). The germline gives CDR1 KGHSH, CDR2 LQKENI. V lost 2 bases and J 10 bases, leaving 12 bases between the germline ends. The CDR3 contains 13 residues. The CDR3 nucleotides are TGTGCCAGCTCACCAACGGACGGGGGAGAGCAGTTCTTC. Encoded protein: CASSPTDGGEQFF.

This clone appeared a single time. The CDR3 DNA reads as TGTGCCAGCAGTTCGATAATATACGGGACAGGGGTCCGGGAGCAGTTCTTC. Its translation: CASSSIIYGTGVREQFF. This rearrangement joins TRBV2 to TRBJ2-1; 10 bases agree with TRBD1. CDR1 SNHLY and CDR2 FYNNEI come from the germline V gene. The CDR3 contains 17 residues. V lost 5 bases to trimming and J lost 10 bases; unmatched junction nucleotides: 17.

The V call is TRBV6-5, the J call TRBJ1-1; TRBD1 might be the D (6 bases). The CDR3 length is 14 residues. Deletions cut 6 bases from V and 3 bases from J, with 14 bases between. Germline CDR1 reads MNHEY; CDR2 reads SVGAGI. Here the CDR3 DNA reads TGTGCCAGCAGACCCGACAGGCGAGACACTGAAGCTTTCTTT. Translating gives CASRPDRRDTEAFF.

The chain employs TRBV19 and TRBJ1-2; the match to TRBD1 covers 9 bases. V lost 6 bases, J lost 7 bases, and 15 bases stayed unmatched. CDR1 is LNHDA, CDR2 SQIVND, per germline (reference sequence). The CDR3 length is 16 residues. For the CDR3, the DNA is TGTGCCAGTAGAGTATCTCCGAACCGGGACAGGGCTGGCTACACCTTC. The encoded protein is CASRVSPNRDRAGYTF.

This chain connects TRBV5-4 to TRBJ1-2, with D perhaps TRBD1 (6 bases). V lost 4 bases and J 4 bases, leaving 14 bases between the germline ends. Germline V lookup: CDR1 SGHNT, CDR2 YYREEE (reference sequence). The CDR3 totals 14 residues. The CDR3 sequence: CASSAKQGGYGYTF. The CDR3 DNA follows: TGTGCCAGCAGCGCCAAACAGGGTGGCTATGGCTACACCTTC.

The J gene is TRBJ1-2, the V gene TRBV4-2, with D possibly matching TRBD1 (5 bases). This CDR3 region has 17 residues. V was clipped by 0 bases and J by 7 bases, with 21 bases between them. In germline, CDR1 is LGHNA, CDR2 YNFKEQ. For the CDR3, the DNA is TGTGCCAGCAGCCAAGATTCTGGGACTCCTCCCGGTAGTGGCTACACCTTC. Its protein product is CASSQDSGTPPGSGYTF.

The V and J genes are TRBV12-3 or TRBV12-4 and TRBJ1-1; perhaps TRBD1 as D (5 bases). Trimming pared 2 bases from V and 8 bases from J, leaving 12 bases between. The CDR3 totals 13 residues. CDR3 amino acids: CASSLMGLNEAFF. Written as DNA, the CDR3 is TGTGCCAGCAGTTTAATGGGGCTGAACGAAGCTTTCTTT.

The chain is built from TRBV7-9 and TRBJ2-5, with D tentatively TRBD1 (5 bases). The CDR3 is made up of 14 amino acids. Trimming left V 1 base short and J 2 bases short, with 8 bases between. The V gene's germline CDR1 is SEHNR and CDR2 FQNEAQ (reference sequence). CDR3 bases: TGTGCCAGCAGCTTAGAGGGGCTACAAGAGACCCAGTACTTC. It translates to CASSLEGLQETQYF.

For the CDR3, the DNA is TGTGCCAGCAGTTTTTCCCCAGGCGTCACAGATACGCAGTATTTT. Amino acid sequence: CASSFSPGVTDTQYF. The rearrangement uses TRBV27 and TRBJ2-3; no clear D. This CDR3 is built from 15 residues. CDR1 is MNHEY and CDR2 is SMNVEV in the germline V gene (reference sequence). The V gene lost 3 bases and the J gene lost 2 bases, with 12 bases spanning the gap.

The gene calls are TRBV5-6 and TRBJ1-4, with D hard to call. The CDR3 sequence is 15 residues long. Germline CDR1 is SGHDT and CDR2 is YYEEEE. V was shortened by 2 bases and J by 2 bases, with 10 bases between the two germline ends. CDR3 amino acids: CASSFKRYTNEKLFF. The CDR3 nucleotides read TGTGCCAGCAGCTTTAAGCGGTACACTAATGAAAAACTGTTTTTT.

This clone was seen once. The CDR3 here is CASSFESRQYYGYTF. The CDR3 DNA reads TGTGCCAGCAGTTTCGAGTCCAGACAGTACTATGGCTACACCTTC. The V and J genes are TRBV28 and TRBJ1-2, with D perhaps matching TRBD1 (5 bases). Looked up from germline, CDR1 is MDHEN and CDR2 is SYDVKM. The CDR3 is 15 amino acids. V lost 3 bases to trimming and J lost 3 bases, with 14 bases between them.

This chain uses TRBV27 with TRBJ2-2, with TRBD1 identical over 9 bases. This CDR3 region has 14 residues. Germline-derived CDR1 and CDR2 are MNHEY and SMNVEV (reference sequence). V was clipped by 4 bases and J by 7 bases; unmatched bases: 4. The DNA for the CDR3 is TGTGCCAGCAGTTACAGGGGGCGGAACGGGGAGCTGTTTTTT. It specifies CASSYRGRNGELFF.

The chain recombines TRBV7-9 with TRBJ1-2; a weak D match, TRBD1 (5 bases). Trimming pared 5 bases from V and 2 bases from J, leaving 15 bases between. Germline loops: CDR1 SEHNR, CDR2 FQNEAQ (reference sequence). The CDR3 totals 15 residues. The CDR3 spells CASSRAGGGNYGYTF. The CDR3 bases are TGTGCCAGCAGCAGAGCGGGGGGTGGGAACTATGGCTACACCTTC.

The genes are TRBV18 and TRBJ2-5; TRBD2 agrees at 10 bases. There are 18 residues in the CDR3. V shed 2 bases, J shed 4 bases, and the junction held 13 bases outside the gene matches. Looked up from germline, CDR1 is KGHSH and CDR2 is LQKENI. The CDR3 loop is CASSPLASGRRFGETQYF. The CDR3 nucleotides are TGTGCCAGCTCACCATTGGCTAGCGGGAGACGCTTCGGAGAGACCCAGTACTTC. Drawing the rest from reference TRBV18 and TRBJ2-5, the complete variable domain is NAGVMQNPRHLVRRRGQEARLRCSPMKGHSHVYWYRQLPEEGLKFMVYLQKENIIDESGMPKERFSAEFPKEGPSILRIQQVVRGDSAAYFCASSPLASGRRFGETQYFGPGTRLLVL.

There are a few counts of this clone. The rearrangement uses TRBV28 and TRBJ1-4; 7 nucleotides line up with TRBD1. V gave up 7 bases and J gave up 4 bases; unmatched junction bases: 12. The CDR3 is 16 amino acids. Germline V gives CDR1 MDHEN, CDR2 SYDVKM. CDR3 sequence reads: CASNTGTVLGNEKLFF. The DNA of the CDR3 is TGTGCCAGCAACACCGGGACAGTCCTTGGTAATGAAAAACTGTTTTTT.

The chain carries TRBV11-3 and TRBJ2-1; D is possibly TRBD2 (6 bases). The CDR3 contains 16 residues. Germline assignment: CDR1 SGHNT and CDR2 YENEEA. Trimming took off 1 base at V and 1 base at J, with 11 bases between the two ends. In nucleotides, the CDR3 is TGTGCCAGCAGCTTAGTAGCGGCCCTTTCCTACAATGAGCAGTTCTTC. This encodes CASSLVAALSYNEQFF. Using reference TRBV11-3 and TRBJ2-1 for the parts outside the CDR3, the full variable domain is EAGVVQSPRYKIIEKKQPVAFWCNPISGHNTLYWYLQNLGQGPELLIRYENEEAVDDSQLPKDRFSAERLKGVDSTLKIQPAELGDSAVYLCASSLVAALSYNEQFFGPGTRLTVL.

The chain carries TRBV6-4 and TRBJ2-7, with D maybe TRBD2 (5 bases). Trimming took 0 bases from V and 3 from J, leaving 18 bases between them. The germline gives CDR1 MRHNA, CDR2 SNTAGT. This CDR3 has 17 residues. CDR3 protein: CASSDSLLVPQDYEQYF. The DNA for the CDR3 is TGTGCCAGCAGTGACTCGCTACTAGTTCCCCAAGACTACGAGCAGTACTTC.

The V gene is TRBV24-1, the J gene TRBJ2-2; 9 nucleotides agree with TRBD1. CDR1 and CDR2 (germline): KGHDR, SFDVKD. After removal of 4 bases from V and 3 bases from J, the junction contained 5 bases not matched to a gene. This CDR3 is 16 amino acids long. CDR3 loop: CATSEDRGFDTGELFF. Written as DNA, the CDR3 is TGTGCCACCAGTGAGGACAGGGGATTTGACACCGGGGAGCTGTTTTTT.

The V call is TRBV3-1 (or the pseudogene TRBV3-2), the J call TRBJ2-2; 12 bases agree with TRBD1. Germline loops: CDR1 LGHDT, CDR2 YNNKEL (reference sequence). With V trimmed by 3 bases and J by 3 bases, 14 bases remained unmatched. This CDR3 spans 20 amino acids. The CDR3 coding sequence is TGTGCCAGCAGCCAGGGTAAGGGACAGGGGGCTAGGGAAGACACCGGGGAGCTGTTTTTT. Protein sequence: CASSQGKGQGAREDTGELFF.

This rearrangement joins TRBV3-1 (or the pseudogene TRBV3-2) to TRBJ2-7, with D unclear. The V end lost 1 base, the J end lost 5 bases, and 12 bases lay between the germline ends. Germline V gives CDR1 LGHDT, CDR2 YNNKEL (reference sequence). The CDR3 has 14 amino acids. CDR3 region: CASSQVPQSHEQYF. In DNA, the CDR3 is TGTGCCAGCAGCCAAGTTCCACAGTCCCACGAGCAGTACTTC.

This clone was counted only a few times. The V call is TRBV6-5, the J call TRBJ1-1; the D is unclear. Looked up from germline, CDR1 is MNHEY and CDR2 is SVGAGI. V lost 2 bases to trimming and J lost 8 bases, with 12 bases between them. This CDR3 is 13 amino acids long. The CDR3 DNA follows: TGTGCCAGCAGTTACGCGGGGATGGGGGAAGCTTTCTTT. Protein sequence: CASSYAGMGEAFF.